This entry lists 18 T cell receptor beta chains sequenced from one sample in a study of blood T cell repertoires in COVID-19. Here immunoSEQ multiplex PCR was the method, and the copy in TCRdb shows in-frame clones only, minus some. The data hold 200,000 or so clones, with 70% to 90% observed a single time. Material for sequencing was PBMCs or T cells enriched from blood (not recorded which). These receptors were taken from a man younger than 45 who had recovered from COVID-19.

This sequence joins TRBV3-1 (or the pseudogene TRBV3-2) and TRBJ1-2; D not certain. Germline V gives CDR1 LGHDT, CDR2 YNNKEL (reference sequence). Trimming left V 5 bases short and J 5 bases short, with 9 bases between. There are 12 residues in the CDR3. The CDR3: CASSSTVYGYTF. The CDR3 nucleotides read TGTGCCAGCAGCTCCACAGTTTATGGCTACACCTTC.

V gene TRBV9 combines with J gene TRBJ2-1, with 12 nucleotides matching TRBD2. Germline V gene sequence: CDR1 SGDLS, CDR2 YYNGEE. The J segment lost 13 bases and the V segment lost 4 bases, leaving 3 bases of the junction unmatched. The CDR3 length is 12 residues. In nucleotides, the CDR3 is TGTGCCAGCAGCCCTAGCGGGGGGGCTCAGTTCTTC. It is translated as CASSPSGGAQFF.

The J gene is TRBJ1-2, the V gene TRBV25-1, with 7 bases aligning to TRBD1. Germline values: CDR1 MGHDK, CDR2 SYGVNS. There are 16 residues in the CDR3. With 1 base clipped from V and 5 bases from J, the junction kept 10 bases outside the gene matches. Written as DNA, the CDR3 is TGTGCCAGCAGTGAATTAGAGACAGGGAAAGAATATGGCTACACCTTC. Translating gives CASSELETGKEYGYTF.

This clone was picked up one time. The genes are TRBV19 and TRBJ2-1; 8 nucleotides agree with TRBD1. CDR3 length equals 14 residues. Germline values: CDR1 LNHDA, CDR2 SQIVND (reference sequence). V was clipped by 10 bases and J by 5 bases; unmatched bases: 10. CDR3 nucleotide sequence: TGTGCCACCTCAACCCGACAGGGGCACAATGAGCAGTTCTTC. Amino acid sequence: CATSTRQGHNEQFF. Full variable domain (remainder filled in from reference TRBV19 and TRBJ2-1): DGGITQSPKYLFRKEGQNVTLSCEQNLNHDAMYWYRQDPGQGLRLIYYSQIVNDFQKGDIAEGYSVSREKKESFPLTVTSAQKNPTAFYLCATSTRQGHNEQFFGPGTRLTVL.

This rearrangement joins TRBV6-5 to TRBJ2-7, with TRBD2 identical over 9 bases. The CDR3 sequence is 15 residues long. Trimming removed 2 bases from V and 5 bases from J; junction bases left unmatched: 7. Germline values: CDR1 MNHEY, CDR2 SVGAGI. In DNA form, the CDR3 reads TGTGCCAGCAGTTACCTGAGCGGGAGGAGGGACGAGCAGTACTTC. Its translation: CASSYLSGRRDEQYF.

The V call is TRBV5-6, the J call TRBJ1-4; 7 nucleotides line up with TRBD1. The length of the CDR3 is 17 residues. The germline V gene has CDR1 SGHDT and CDR2 YYEEEE. V lost 4 bases, J lost 6 bases, and 15 bases stayed unmatched. CDR3 sequence reads: CASSRTLTGVWDEKLFF. CDR3 DNA: TGTGCCAGCAGCCGGACTTTAACAGGGGTTTGGGATGAAAAACTGTTTTTT.

V gene TRBV2 combines with J gene TRBJ1-2; 12 bases agree with TRBD1. The junction had 6 bases not matched to a gene; V was cut back by 5 bases and J by 11 bases. CDR1 is SNHLY, CDR2 FYNNEI, per germline. The CDR3 runs 13 residues. The CDR3 sequence is CASSSGQGARYTF. Here the CDR3 DNA reads TGTGCCAGCAGTTCGGGACAGGGGGCCCGGTACACCTTC.

Only one count was recorded for this clone. The chain couples TRBV28 to TRBJ2-7; D might be TRBD2 (5 bases). Germline lookup yields CDR1 MDHEN and CDR2 SYDVKM. V lost 4 bases and J lost 2, with 6 bases in between. CDR3 size: 12 residues. CDR3 residues: CASSSGTYEQYF. DNA for the CDR3: TGTGCCAGCAGTTCCGGGACCTACGAGCAGTACTTC. Full variable domain (missing parts from reference TRBV28 and TRBJ2-7): DVKVTQSSRYLVKRTGEKVFLECVQDMDHENMFWYRQDPGLGLRLIYFSYDVKMKEKGDIPEGYSVSREKKERFSLILESASTNQTSMYLCASSSGTYEQYFGPGTRLTVT.

In nucleotides, the CDR3 is TGCGCCAGCAGCTTTGCCGGGACAGCTGGAAACACCATATATTTT. Protein: CASSFAGTAGNTIYF. The chain carries TRBV5-1 and TRBJ1-3; 7 nucleotides agree with TRBD1. CDR1 is SGHRS and CDR2 is YFSETQ in the germline V gene. J gave up 2 bases and V 2 bases, and 4 bases lay outside the gene matches. This CDR3 contains 15 residues.

This sequence joins TRBV3-1 (or the pseudogene TRBV3-2) and TRBJ2-7, with TRBD2 identical over 16 bases. The CDR3 sequence is 18 residues long. Germline V gene lookup returns CDR1 LGHDT and CDR2 YNNKEL (reference sequence). The V segment lost 0 bases and the J segment 3 bases; nucleotides outside the gene matches: 5. CDR3 region: CASSQEGTSGRAIYEQYF. The CDR3 DNA is TGTGCCAGCAGCCAAGAGGGGACTAGCGGGAGGGCCATCTACGAGCAGTACTTC.

The chain couples TRBV12-3 or TRBV12-4 to TRBJ1-2; D is unresolved. The CDR3 has 12 residues. V lost 2 bases and J lost 4, with 5 bases in between. The CDR3 spells CASSLTTYGYTF. DNA for the CDR3: TGTGCCAGCAGTTTAACAACCTATGGCTACACCTTC.

J is TRBJ1-2 and V is TRBV6-2 or TRBV6-3; 7 nucleotides align to TRBD1. Trimming at V came to 6 bases and at J to 4 bases, leaving 2 bases not matched to a gene. CDR1 and CDR2 (germline): MNHEY, SVGEGT. The CDR3 spans 12 residues. The CDR3, as DNA: TGTGCCAGCAGCGGGACAGTCTATGGCTACACCTTC. It encodes CASSGTVYGYTF.

The chain has TRBV5-6 and TRBJ1-2, with TRBD1 matching 9 bases. Losses at the gene ends were 0 bases for V and 3 bases for J; bases not matched to a gene: 9. The CDR3 totals 17 residues. The germline V gene encodes CDR1 SGHDT and CDR2 YYEEEE. CDR3 sequence: CASSLGPGTGSYYGYTF. In DNA form, the CDR3 reads TGTGCCAGCAGCTTGGGCCCCGGGACAGGGTCATACTATGGCTACACCTTC.

This rearrangement joins TRBV19 to TRBJ2-1, with 15 nucleotides matching TRBD2. Germline CDR1 reads LNHDA; CDR2 reads SQIVND (reference sequence). The CDR3 has 15 amino acids. Trimming took 6 bases from V and 7 from J; bases not matched to a gene: 4. This CDR3 is CASSSGLAGGNEQFF. In nucleotides, the CDR3 is TGTGCCAGTAGCTCAGGACTAGCGGGAGGGAATGAGCAGTTCTTC.

The chain uses TRBV28 and TRBJ2-7; 7 bases agree with TRBD1. From germline, CDR1 is MDHEN and CDR2 SYDVKM. The CDR3 runs 13 residues. The V gene end was trimmed by 7 bases and the J gene end by 5 bases; junction bases not matched to a gene: 8. CDR3 nucleotide sequence: TGTGCCAGCAACAGACAGGGTAGCGACGAGCAGTACTTC. As protein: CASNRQGSDEQYF.

The V and J genes are TRBV21-1 and TRBJ2-7; the table names TRBD2, a call not compared with the DNA. TRBV21-1 is flagged as a pseudogene. CDR3 length: 13 residues. CDR3 sequence: CASSRDEESEQYF. Here the CDR3 DNA reads TGTGCCAGCTCAAGAGACGAGGAGAGCGAGCAGTACTTC.

This chain uses TRBV27 with TRBJ1-6, with D perhaps TRBD1 (6 bases). V gave up 6 bases and J gave up 12 bases, with 15 bases separating them. CDR3 size: 13 residues. Germline V gives CDR1 MNHEY, CDR2 SMNVEV (reference sequence). CDR3 protein: CASSRGAQIPLHF. Here the CDR3 DNA reads TGTGCCAGCAGCCGGGGGGCTCAAATACCCCTCCACTTT.

The chain uses TRBV18 and TRBJ2-2; 8 bases map to TRBD1. V lost 4 bases to trimming and J lost 4 bases; unmatched junction nucleotides: 5. The CDR3 spans 15 residues. CDR1 KGHSH and CDR2 LQKENI come from the germline V gene. CDR3 sequence (DNA): TGTGCCAGCTCACGGGCAGGGGGCGTCACCGGGGAGCTGTTTTTT. Protein product: CASSRAGGVTGELFF.